The rows below give T cell receptor beta chains drawn from one sample of a study of blood T cell repertoires in COVID-19. Profiled with immunoSEQ multiplex PCR; TCRdb holds only in-frame clones, not every one. The sample has approximately 340,000 clones, 65% to 85% seen once. The specimen was peripheral blood. The receptor source for this set is a young man with active or convalescent COVID-19. Both conserved end residues are part of each CDR3. Fields, in order: D gene, J gene, V gene, clone size, CDR3 DNA, CDR3 protein. The D gene is left open where the match is weak. Not every row has a clone size; where given, it reads once, few, many or a size class.

D: -; J: TRBJ1-4; V: TRBV5-1; size: -; DNA: TGCGCCAGCAGCTTTTCGCCTAATGAACAACTGTTTTTT; CDR3: CASSFSPNEQLFF
D: TRBD2; J: TRBJ2-7; V: TRBV28; size: -; DNA: TGTGCCAGCAGAGTAGCGGGAGCTAGGTACGAGCAGTACTTC; CDR3: CASRVAGARYEQYF
D: TRBD2; J: TRBJ2-7; V: TRBV7-7; size: -; DNA: TGTGCCAGCAGTCCCCGTATAGCGGGAGTTAATGAGCAGTACTTC; CDR3: CASSPRIAGVNEQYF
D: -; J: TRBJ1-5; V: TRBV19; size: -; DNA: TGTGCCAGTAGTCTTAGCTCGGGGGGCTGGGGCAATCAGCCCCAGCATTTT; CDR3: CASSLSSGGWGNQPQHF
D: -; J: TRBJ1-2; V: TRBV28; size: -; DNA: TGTGCCAGCAGTTTTGGGGCGGCCTATGGCTACACCTTC; CDR3: CASSFGAAYGYTF
D: TRBD1; J: TRBJ2-7; V: TRBV11-2; size: -; DNA: TGTGCCAGCAGCTTAGTGCAGGGGGTCTCCTACGAGCAGTACTTC; CDR3: CASSLVQGVSYEQYF
D: -; J: TRBJ2-7; V: TRBV3-1/TRBV3-2; size: -; DNA: TGTGCCAGCAGCCCGGGGGGCACCTACGAGCAGTACTTC; CDR3: CASSPGGTYEQYF
D: TRBD1; J: TRBJ1-1; V: TRBV7-2; size: -; DNA: TGTGCCAGCAGCTTAGCCCGGACAGGGTCGGGCACTGAAGCTTTCTTT; CDR3: CASSLARTGSGTEAFF
D: -; J: TRBJ2-7; V: TRBV13; size: few; DNA: TGTGCCAGCAGCCGTCGGAGCGAGCAGTACTTC; CDR3: CASSRRSEQYF
D: -; J: TRBJ1-3; V: TRBV9; size: -; DNA: TGTGCCAGCTCCCCGTCGAGCTCTGGAAACACCATATATTTT; CDR3: CASSPSSSGNTIYF
D: TRBD1; J: TRBJ1-4; V: TRBV3-1/TRBV3-2; size: -; DNA: TGTGCCAGCAGCCCCATTAGGACAGGACGGGTAGAAAAACTGTTTTTT; CDR3: CASSPIRTGRVEKLFF
D: TRBD1; J: TRBJ1-2; V: TRBV10-2; size: -; DNA: TGCGCCAGCAGTGCGAGGGGGCTGGATAATCGGTATGGCTACACCTTC; CDR3: CASSARGLDNRYGYTF
D: TRBD2; J: TRBJ2-3; V: TRBV2; size: -; DNA: TGTGCCAGCAGTGGGGAGCGGGGAGGGTCAGATACGCAGTATTTT; CDR3: CASSGERGGSDTQYF
D: -; J: TRBJ2-4; V: TRBV19; size: -; DNA: TGTGCCAGTAGTATGGGGCAGGGAAGAGCCAAAAACATTCAGTACTTC; CDR3: CASSMGQGRAKNIQYF
D: -; J: TRBJ2-2; V: TRBV5-1; size: -; DNA: TGCGCCAGCAGCTTGAACGTGGGGGGGCCAGGGAGCACCGGGGAGCTGTTTTTT; CDR3: CASSLNVGGPGSTGELFF
D: TRBD2; J: TRBJ2-1; V: TRBV10-3; size: -; DNA: TGTGCCAGCCAACTAGCGGGAGGGTCGAATGAGCAGTTCTTC; CDR3: CASQLAGGSNEQFF
D: -; J: TRBJ2-6; V: TRBV18; size: -; DNA: TGTGCCAGCTCACCACCCGGGGTTGGGGCCAACGTCCTGACTTTC; CDR3: CASSPPGVGANVLTF
D: -; J: TRBJ2-1; V: TRBV18; size: -; DNA: TGTGCCAGCTCACGCGGCAATGAGCAGTTCTTC; CDR3: CASSRGNEQFF
D: -; J: TRBJ1-2; V: TRBV3-1/TRBV3-2; size: -; DNA: TGTGCCAGCAGCCCCTCGGACAGCCACTATGGCTACACCTTC; CDR3: CASSPSDSHYGYTF
D: TRBD2; J: TRBJ2-1; V: TRBV23-1; size: -; DNA: TGCGCCAGCAGTCTCGGAAGCGGGGGCTCCTACAATGAGCAGTTCTTC; CDR3: CASSLGSGGSYNEQFF
D: TRBD2; J: TRBJ2-3; V: TRBV30; size: -; DNA: TGTGCCTGGAGTGTACGTCTAGCGGGAATTAGCACAGATACGCAGTATTTT; CDR3: CAWSVRLAGISTDTQYF
D: TRBD1; J: TRBJ2-1; V: TRBV6-5; size: -; DNA: TGTGCCAGCAGTTACTCGAGTCGAGGGGGCGGTGAGCAGTTCTTC; CDR3: CASSYSSRGGGEQFF
D: -; J: TRBJ2-1; V: TRBV9; size: -; DNA: TGTGCCAGCAGCGTAGTGTCCGCGAGCTCCTACAATGAGCAGTTCTTC; CDR3: CASSVVSASSYNEQFF
D: -; J: TRBJ2-7; V: TRBV12-3/TRBV12-4; size: -; DNA: TGTGCCAGCAGTTTGAGGTTCTACGAGCAGTACTTC; CDR3: CASSLRFYEQYF
D: -; J: TRBJ2-2; V: TRBV4-2; size: -; DNA: TGTGCCAGCAGCCATTGGGTAGCGAGGGGGACCGGGGAGCTGTTTTTT; CDR3: CASSHWVARGTGELFF
D: -; J: TRBJ2-6; V: TRBV3-1/TRBV3-2; size: -; DNA: TGTGCCAGCAGCCTCAGGGGTTCTGGGGCCAACGTCCTGACTTTC; CDR3: CASSLRGSGANVLTF
D: TRBD1; J: TRBJ1-2; V: TRBV5-6; size: -; DNA: TGTGCCAGCAGCTACCGGACAGGAGACTATGGCTACACCTTC; CDR3: CASSYRTGDYGYTF